The 26 T cell receptor beta chains below were found in one sample sequenced in a study of blood T cells in healthy people across ages. The second PCR ran about 7 to 12 cycles with a sample-barcoded 5' primer and J-beta primers. MiXCR was run by TCRdb on the 5' RACE reads, yielding one entry per CDR3 protein. Of over 1,200,000 distinct CDR3 sequences listed, 45% to 70% were seen once; the top ten hold approximately 7%. The sample consisted of blood. The receptor source for this set is a man in his late teens or twenties in good health.

The rearrangement joins TRBV27 to TRBJ2-1; 14 nucleotides agree with TRBD2. V was pared by 5 bases and J by 5 bases, with 8 bases of the junction left unmatched. Germline V gene data show CDR1 as MNHEY and CDR2 as SMNVEV (reference sequence). CDR3 length equals 17 residues. CDR3: CASSQGTSGGWDNEQFF. CDR3 DNA sequence: TGTGCCAGCAGTCAGGGGACTAGCGGGGGTTGGGACAATGAGCAGTTCTTC.

This clonotype was detected only a few times. The chain links TRBV28 to TRBJ2-1, with D unresolved. CDR3 size: 10 residues. CDR1 is MDHEN, CDR2 SYDVKM, per germline. V was shortened by 6 bases and J by 13 bases, with 10 bases between the two germline ends. The CDR3 reads CASSEETQFF. The CDR3 nucleotides are TGTGCCAGCAGCGAAGAGACCCAGTTCTTC. Supplemented by reference TRBV28 and TRBJ2-1, the full variable domain reads DVKVTQSSRYLVKRTGEKVFLECVQDMDHENMFWYRQDPGLGLRLIYFSYDVKMKEKGDIPEGYSVSREKKERFSLILESASTNQTSMYLCASSEETQFFGPGTRLTVL.

This clonotype was picked up a small number of times. This chain joins TRBV20-1 and TRBJ2-7; no definite D call. The CDR3 runs to 14 residues. Germline CDR1 reads DFQATT; CDR2 reads SNEGSKA (reference sequence). V was trimmed by 6 bases and J by 3 bases, leaving 18 bases between them. The CDR3 loop reads CSALDRRVSYEQYF. CDR3 sequence (DNA): TGCAGTGCCCTAGATCGACGGGTTAGCTACGAGCAGTACTTC.

This clonotype was recorded a few times. The gene calls are TRBV12-3 or TRBV12-4 and TRBJ2-1; no clear D. V gave up 6 bases and J gave up 2 bases, with 5 bases separating them. The CDR3 is 12 residues long. The CDR3 reads CASRDPYNEQFF. CDR3 DNA: TGTGCCAGCAGGGACCCCTACAATGAGCAGTTCTTC.

In its sample, this clonotype was seen a few times. The CDR3 coding sequence is TGTGCCAGCAGTTTCACCGGACAGGGAGGCTCACCCCTCCACTTT. This encodes CASSFTGQGGSPLHF. The chain recombines TRBV12-3 or TRBV12-4 with TRBJ1-6; 8 positions agree with TRBD1. V gave up 3 bases and J gave up 10 bases; unmatched junction bases: 8. The CDR3 length is 15 residues.

This chain joins TRBV6-2 or TRBV6-3 and TRBJ2-3, with 9 bases fitting TRBD1. Germline V gene lookup returns CDR1 MNHEY and CDR2 SVGEGT. Trimming removed 2 bases from V and 3 bases from J; junction bases left unmatched: 9. CDR3 size: 17 residues. CDR3 protein: CASSYPGTGSWTDTQYF. The DNA for the CDR3 is TGTGCCAGCAGTTACCCAGGGACAGGGAGTTGGACAGATACGCAGTATTTT.

The CDR3 region is CASSFDGRGSYNEQFF. DNA of the CDR3: TGTGCCAGCAGCTTCGACGGGAGGGGGTCCTACAATGAGCAGTTCTTC. This rearrangement joins TRBV7-6 to TRBJ2-1; 8 bases map to TRBD2. The CDR3 spans 16 residues. V shed 3 bases, J shed 1 base, and the junction held 5 bases outside the gene matches. Looked up from germline, CDR1 is SGHVS and CDR2 is FNYEAQ.

This clonotype has only a few counts. The chain couples TRBV6-6 to TRBJ1-4, with unresolved D. The length of the CDR3 is 14 residues. The V end lost 3 bases, the J end lost 4 bases, and 9 bases lay between the germline ends. Per the germline V gene, CDR1 is MNHNY and CDR2 is SVGAGI (reference sequence). The CDR3 DNA follows: TGTGCCAGCAGTTATGCAGGTTATAATGAAAAACTGTTTTTT. Its translation: CASSYAGYNEKLFF.

The CDR3 region is CASSLVAGPNEKLFF. The DNA of the CDR3 is TGTGCCAGCAGTTTGGTTGCAGGGCCTAATGAAAAACTGTTTTTT. The chain couples TRBV12-3 or TRBV12-4 to TRBJ1-4, with D possibly TRBD1 on 5 matching bases. Trimming removed 3 bases from V and 3 bases from J, with 11 bases in between. The CDR3 loop spans 15 amino acids.

The chain employs TRBV4-3 and TRBJ1-2, with D hard to call. The CDR3 is made up of 14 amino acids. Germline CDR1 and CDR2: LGHNA and YSLEER. The V end lost 1 base, the J end lost 3 bases, and 9 bases lay between the germline ends. CDR3 coding DNA: TGCGCCAGCAGCCAAGGAGCAGGAGACTATGGCTACACCTTC. This sequence encodes CASSQGAGDYGYTF.

The chain employs TRBV5-1 and TRBJ2-3; D not certain. The germline V gene has CDR1 SGHRS and CDR2 YFSETQ. Trimming shortened V by 2 bases and J by 0 bases, and 13 bases separated the two germline ends. The CDR3 contains 16 residues. CDR3 amino acids: CASSFVRAESTDTQYF. CDR3 DNA sequence: TGCGCCAGCAGCTTTGTTCGGGCAGAAAGCACAGATACGCAGTATTTT.

The chain joins TRBV6-1 to TRBJ2-7; D remains unclear. Trimming pared 10 bases from V and 3 bases from J, leaving 10 bases between. Per germline, CDR1 MNHNS and CDR2 SASEGT. The CDR3 length is 11 residues. This CDR3 reads CATLGIYEQYF. As DNA, the CDR3 is TGTGCCACGCTAGGGATCTACGAGCAGTACTTC.

The chain recombines TRBV6-1 with TRBJ1-5; D remains ambiguous. This CDR3 comprises 15 residues. Per germline, CDR1 MNHNS and CDR2 SASEGT. Trimming left V 5 bases short and J 4 bases short, with 15 bases between. CDR3 DNA sequence: TGTGCCAGCAGTCCAACACGGGCTCTTAATCAGCCCCAGCATTTT. Translation: CASSPTRALNQPQHF.

The V gene is TRBV6-6, the J gene TRBJ2-7, with D unclear. The V and J ends lost 9 bases and 2 bases respectively, with 14 bases between them. The CDR3 is 13 residues long. The germline gives CDR1 MNHNY, CDR2 SVGAGI (reference sequence). CDR3 DNA: TGTGCCAGTCTCTCTCACGGACCCTACGAGCAGTACTTC. Translation gives CASLSHGPYEQYF.

V and J are TRBV5-1 and TRBJ2-5; 9 nucleotides match TRBD2. With 0 bases clipped from V and 5 bases from J, the junction kept 14 bases outside the gene matches. This CDR3 is 18 amino acids long. Germline V gene data show CDR1 as SGHRS and CDR2 as YFSETQ. The CDR3: CASSLGGLGSGSSETQYF. CDR3 coding DNA: TGCGCCAGCAGCTTGGGGGGACTTGGTAGCGGGAGTTCGGAGACCCAGTACTTC.

V is TRBV20-1 and J is TRBJ1-2; the match to TRBD1 covers 7 bases. Trimming at V came to 8 bases and at J to 3 bases, leaving 15 bases not matched to a gene. Germline values: CDR1 DFQATT, CDR2 SNEGSKA (reference sequence). The CDR3 runs 15 residues. CDR3 sequence (DNA): TGCAGTACCCCAACTCTTACCGGGACAGACTATGGCTACACCTTC. The encoded protein is CSTPTLTGTDYGYTF.

This clonotype appeared once. CDR3 in amino acids: CASSLMGYYGSTF. In DNA form, the CDR3 reads TGTGCCAGCAGCTTAATGGGGTACTATGGATCCACCTTC. V is TRBV7-2 and J is TRBJ1-2; no clear D gene. The germline V and J ends were trimmed by 2 bases and 13 bases, with 17 bases remaining between them. Per germline, CDR1 SGHTA and CDR2 FQGNSA. There are 13 residues in the CDR3.

The chain links TRBV7-2 to TRBJ2-1; the D is unclear. Germline V gene lookup returns CDR1 SGHTA and CDR2 FQGNSA. V was pared by 0 bases and J by 2 bases, with 11 bases between. The CDR3 is 16 residues long. CDR3 protein: CASSLAPGPTYNEQFF. In DNA, the CDR3 is TGTGCCAGCAGCTTAGCGCCCGGACCTACCTACAATGAGCAGTTCTTC.

The chain has TRBV28 and TRBJ1-2; tentative D call: TRBD1 (5 bases). This CDR3 has 12 amino acids. CDR1 and CDR2 from the germline V gene are MDHEN and SYDVKM. Trimming removed 10 bases from V and 3 bases from J, with 12 bases in between. This chain's CDR3 is CATRRDDYGYTF. The CDR3 DNA is TGTGCCACAAGGAGGGACGACTATGGCTACACCTTC.

V gene TRBV20-1 combines with J gene TRBJ1-2, with TRBD1 identical over 8 bases. V dropped 2 bases and J dropped 6; count of bases not matched to a gene: 17. The CDR3 runs 17 residues. Germline CDR1 DFQATT, CDR2 SNEGSKA (reference sequence). This CDR3 reads CSARPARGQGAIDGYTF. The CDR3 DNA reads TGCAGTGCTAGACCCGCCCGCGGGCAGGGGGCTATTGATGGCTACACCTTC.

V usage is TRBV29-1 and J usage is TRBJ2-1; D not certain. The V and J ends lost 0 bases and 9 bases respectively, with 9 bases between them. CDR3 length equals 12 residues. Per germline, CDR1 SQVTM and CDR2 ANQGSEA. In nucleotides, the CDR3 is TGCAGCGTTGAAGACATAGGTAGTGAGCAGTTCTTC. Encoded protein: CSVEDIGSEQFF.

V and J are TRBV10-3 and TRBJ2-1; D gene uncertain. The CDR3 runs 13 residues. The germline V and J ends were trimmed by 6 bases and 0 bases, with 6 bases remaining between them. Germline CDR1 reads ENHRY; CDR2 reads SYGVKD. CDR3 nucleotides: TGTGCCATCAGACTGACCTCCTACAATGAGCAGTTCTTC. This sequence encodes CAIRLTSYNEQFF.

The chain employs TRBV21-1 and TRBJ2-7; the D call TRBD2 from the table was never checked on the DNA. TRBV21-1 is a recognized pseudogene. The CDR3 is made up of 13 amino acids. The CDR3: CASDGSGMVEQYF. CDR3 DNA sequence: TGTGCCAGCGACGGTAGCGGGATGGTCGAGCAGTACTTC.

This clonotype was observed once. The chain has TRBV12-3 or TRBV12-4 and TRBJ1-4; 8 bases map to TRBD1. The CDR3 is made up of 15 amino acids. V trimming: 3 bases; J trimming: 8 bases; junction bases outside the gene matches: 8. The CDR3 here is CASSFWTGTKEKLFF. The CDR3 DNA sequence: TGTGCCAGCAGTTTCTGGACAGGGACCAAAGAAAAACTGTTTTTT.

V and J are TRBV5-1 and TRBJ2-4; a weak D match, TRBD1 (6 bases). The J call may be faulty, since TRBJ2-7 better matches the DNA end. Germline assignment: CDR1 SGHRS and CDR2 YFSETQ. This CDR3 spans 15 amino acids. The DNA for the CDR3 is TGCGCCAGCAGCTTGGAGAACAGGGATCTATACGAGCAGTACTTC. It encodes CASSLENRDLYEQYF.

The rearrangement uses TRBV4-3 and TRBJ1-1; TRBD1 aligns across 9 bases. CDR1 and CDR2 (germline): LGHNA, YSLEER. This CDR3 is built from 14 residues. V shed 0 bases and J 7 bases; nucleotides not matched to a gene: 3. This CDR3 is CASSQDYRGREAFF. As DNA, the CDR3 is TGCGCCAGCAGCCAAGATTACAGGGGGCGTGAAGCTTTCTTT.